The entry below gives a single TCR beta chain sequence along with its context. This entry is derived from a study of T cell responses to AZD1222 COVID-19 vaccine. The CDR3 consists of 14 residues. The germline V gene has CDR1 LGHNA and CDR2 YSLEER. V was shortened by 6 bases and J by 5 bases, with 16 bases between the two germline ends. Some clones are missing from TCRdb's copy, which holds only in-frame ones; the method was immunoSEQ multiplex PCR. The sample carries 95,000 to 150,000 clones, 92% recorded once. Source: peripheral blood, taken on day 0 of AZD1222 vaccination. The TCR originated in an adult in good health. This sequence joins TRBV4-3 and TRBJ1-1, with TRBD1 as a possible D gene (5 bases). The CDR3 spells CASSTKSGGTEAFF. Written as DNA, the CDR3 is TGCGCCAGCAGTACGAAGTCGGGGGGGACTGAAGCTTTCTTT.